This TCR beta chain emerged from a study of T cells in Graves' hyperthyroidism and ophthalmopathy. The ends were cut back, 1 base at V and 4 bases at J, with 11 bases in the middle. The CDR3 covers 13 residues. CDR1 is GTSNPN, CDR2 SVGIG, per germline (reference sequence). Researchers amplified the TCR beta CDR3 regions from RNA transcripts. Using the HTBI primer set, a first-round RT-PCR was run on the TCR CDR3. MiXCR was run by TCRdb on the multiplex PCR reads, yielding one entry per CDR3 protein. This sample carries about 770,000 distinct CDR3 sequences, around 19% of them seen once, and the ten largest clones take over 15%.

The V call is TRBV30, the J call TRBJ2-7, with a tentative D call TRBD1 (5 bases). This TCR derives from a woman aged 45-59 years with Graves' hyperthyroidism that later progressed to Graves' ophthalmopathy. The material sequenced was blood. The CDR3 DNA sequence: TGTGCCTGGAGTGCACAGGATTTTTACGAGCAGTACTTC. This translates into CAWSAQDFYEQYF.